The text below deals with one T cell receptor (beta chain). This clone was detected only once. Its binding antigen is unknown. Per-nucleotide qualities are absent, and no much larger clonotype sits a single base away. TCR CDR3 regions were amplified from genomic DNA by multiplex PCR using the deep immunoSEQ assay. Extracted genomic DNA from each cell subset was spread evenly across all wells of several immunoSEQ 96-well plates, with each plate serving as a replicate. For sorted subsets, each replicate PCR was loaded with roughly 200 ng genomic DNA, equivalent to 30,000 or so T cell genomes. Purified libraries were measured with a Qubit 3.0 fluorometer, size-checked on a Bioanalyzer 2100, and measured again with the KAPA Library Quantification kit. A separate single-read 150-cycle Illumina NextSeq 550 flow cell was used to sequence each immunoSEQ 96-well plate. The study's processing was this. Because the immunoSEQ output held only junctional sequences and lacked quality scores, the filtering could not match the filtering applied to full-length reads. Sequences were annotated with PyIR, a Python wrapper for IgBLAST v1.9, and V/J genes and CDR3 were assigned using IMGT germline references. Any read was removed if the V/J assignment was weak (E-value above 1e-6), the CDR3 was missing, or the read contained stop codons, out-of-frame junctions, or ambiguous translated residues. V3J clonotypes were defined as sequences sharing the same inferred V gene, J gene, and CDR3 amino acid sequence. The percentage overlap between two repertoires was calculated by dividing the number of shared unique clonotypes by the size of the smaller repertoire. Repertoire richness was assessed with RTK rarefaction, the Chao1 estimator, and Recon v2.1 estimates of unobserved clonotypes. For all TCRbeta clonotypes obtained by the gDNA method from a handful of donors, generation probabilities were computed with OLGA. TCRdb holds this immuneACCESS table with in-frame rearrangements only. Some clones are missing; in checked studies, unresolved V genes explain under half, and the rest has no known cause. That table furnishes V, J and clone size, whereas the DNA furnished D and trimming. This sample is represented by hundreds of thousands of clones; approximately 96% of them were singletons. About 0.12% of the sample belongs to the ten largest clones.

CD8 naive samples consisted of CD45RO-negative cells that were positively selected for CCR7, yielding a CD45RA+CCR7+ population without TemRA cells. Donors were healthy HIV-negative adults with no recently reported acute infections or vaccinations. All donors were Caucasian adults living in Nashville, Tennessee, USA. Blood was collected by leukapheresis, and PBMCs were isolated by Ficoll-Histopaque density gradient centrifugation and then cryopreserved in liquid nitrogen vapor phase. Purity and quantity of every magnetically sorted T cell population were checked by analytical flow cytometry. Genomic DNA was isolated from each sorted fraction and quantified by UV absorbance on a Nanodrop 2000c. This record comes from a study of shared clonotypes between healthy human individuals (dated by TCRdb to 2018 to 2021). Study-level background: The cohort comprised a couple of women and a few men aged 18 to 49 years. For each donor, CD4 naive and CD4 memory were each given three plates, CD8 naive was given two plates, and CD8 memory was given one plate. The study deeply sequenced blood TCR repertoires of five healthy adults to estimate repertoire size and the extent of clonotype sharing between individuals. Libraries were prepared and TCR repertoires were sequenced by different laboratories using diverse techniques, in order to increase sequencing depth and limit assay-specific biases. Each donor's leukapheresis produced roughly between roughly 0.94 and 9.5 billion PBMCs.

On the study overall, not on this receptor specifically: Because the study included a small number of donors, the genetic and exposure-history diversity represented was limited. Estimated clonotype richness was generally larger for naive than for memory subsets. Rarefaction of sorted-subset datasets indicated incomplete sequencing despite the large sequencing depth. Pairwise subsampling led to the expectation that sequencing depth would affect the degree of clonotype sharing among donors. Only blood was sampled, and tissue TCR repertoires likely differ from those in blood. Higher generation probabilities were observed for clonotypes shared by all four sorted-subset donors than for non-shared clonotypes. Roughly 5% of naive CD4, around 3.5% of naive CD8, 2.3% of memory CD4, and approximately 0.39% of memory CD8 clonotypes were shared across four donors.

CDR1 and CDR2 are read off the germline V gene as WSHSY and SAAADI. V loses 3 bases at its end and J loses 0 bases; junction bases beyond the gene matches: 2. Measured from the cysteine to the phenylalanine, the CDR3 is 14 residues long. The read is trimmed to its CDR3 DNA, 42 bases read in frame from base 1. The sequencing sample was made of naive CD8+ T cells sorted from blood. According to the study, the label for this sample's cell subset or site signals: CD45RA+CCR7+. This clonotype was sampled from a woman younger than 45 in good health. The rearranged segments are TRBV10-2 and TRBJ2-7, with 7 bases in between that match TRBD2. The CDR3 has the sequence CASSELASSYEQYF. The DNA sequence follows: TGCGCCAGCAGTGAACTAGCGAGCTCCTACGAGCAGTACTTC.